This entry lists 7 T cell receptor beta chains sequenced from one sample in a study of identical twins (dated by TCRdb to the mid-2010s). The library was built by means of 5' RACE. These reads were obtained on an Illumina HiSeq 2000. TCRdb redid the processing of the public reads, applying fastp at Q25 and MiXCR, and retained in-frame beta chains. Identical CDR3 protein sequences are pooled into one entry, listed with their most common genes and DNA. Across this sample there are 250,000 to 300,000 distinct CDR3 sequences, with roughly 9.7% seen only once. The ten largest clones add up to approximately 6.6% of the sample. These data are also associated with another study on yellow fever vaccine responses in identical twins.

Sequencing was performed on CD8+ T cells sorted from blood. The origin of the receptors is a woman aged 18-35 years in good health.

The chain combines TRBV7-9 with TRBJ2-3; the D is unclear. This CDR3 has 14 residues. Deletions cut 5 bases from V and 3 bases from J, with 12 bases between. Germline values: CDR1 SEHNR, CDR2 FQNEAQ (reference sequence). CDR3 loop: CASSRTGVTDTQYF. CDR3 DNA sequence: TGTGCCAGCAGCAGAACTGGGGTTACAGATACGCAGTATTTT. Drawing the rest from reference TRBV7-9 and TRBJ2-3, the complete variable domain is DTGVSQNPRHKITKRGQNVTFRCDPISEHNRLYWYRQTLGQGPEFLTYFQNEAQLEKSRLLSDRFSAERPKGSFSTLEIQRTEQGDSAMYLCASSRTGVTDTQYFGPGTRLTVL.

This clonotype was seen repeatedly, ten times or more. This rearrangement joins TRBV7-9 to TRBJ2-7; no clear D gene. The CDR3 covers 14 residues. V gave up 0 bases and J gave up 7 bases, with 13 bases separating them. Germline V CDR1 and CDR2: SEHNR, FQNEAQ (reference sequence). For the CDR3, the DNA is TGTGCCAGCAGCTTAGCGGAACTGGGGTGGGAGCAGTACTTC. Encoded protein: CASSLAELGWEQYF.

This clonotype was recorded at least ten times. The chain is built from TRBV27 and TRBJ2-2; D is perhaps TRBD1 or TRBD2 (6 bases each). Looked up from germline, CDR1 is MNHEY and CDR2 is SMNVEV (reference sequence). The CDR3 length is 14 residues. The V end was cut by 8 bases, the J end by 6 bases, with 16 bases between. This chain's CDR3 is CASGGRAGPGELFF. The CDR3, as DNA: TGTGCCAGCGGGGGCCGTGCGGGGCCCGGGGAGCTGTTTTTT.

This clonotype was seen ten or more times. The chain carries TRBV27 and TRBJ2-5, with a possible D match to TRBD2 (6 bases). V lost 6 bases to trimming and J lost 4 bases, with 18 bases between them. Germline V gives CDR1 MNHEY, CDR2 SMNVEV (reference sequence). The CDR3 has 15 residues. CDR3 loop: CASSLLGTPGETQYF. The CDR3 DNA sequence: TGTGCCAGCAGCCTCCTGGGGACTCCGGGAGAGACCCAGTACTTC.

CDR3 residues: CAWSAGSAYEQYF. The CDR3 DNA sequence: TGTGCCTGGAGTGCTGGGTCTGCCTACGAGCAGTACTTC. V usage is TRBV30 and J usage is TRBJ2-7; no clear D. The CDR3 covers 13 residues. V lost 1 base and J lost 2, with 9 bases in between. In germline, CDR1 is GTSNPN, CDR2 SVGIG (reference sequence).

This clonotype was counted at least ten times. The chain uses TRBV7-9 and TRBJ2-7, with a tentative D call TRBD2 (6 bases). Per the germline V gene, CDR1 is SEHNR and CDR2 is FQNEAQ (reference sequence). The CDR3 extends over 14 amino acids. Between the trimmed V and J ends, which lost 1 base and 2 bases, there was a span of 9 bases. In DNA form, the CDR3 reads TGTGCCAGCAGCTTAGGGACTATAACCTACGAGCAGTACTTC. Amino acids: CASSLGTITYEQYF. The variable domain in full, completed from reference TRBV7-9 and TRBJ2-7, reads DTGVSQNPRHKITKRGQNVTFRCDPISEHNRLYWYRQTLGQGPEFLTYFQNEAQLEKSRLLSDRFSAERPKGSFSTLEIQRTEQGDSAMYLCASSLGTITYEQYFGPGTRLTVT.

Comments on this clonotype: With a much larger clone just one base away, this may be a read error. This chain links TRBV28 with TRBJ2-6; D possibly corresponds to TRBD1 (5 bases). This CDR3 has 15 amino acids. Germline V gives CDR1 MDHEN, CDR2 SYDVKM. The CDR3 nucleotides are TGTGCCTGCAGTTTCGGCAGGGTGGAGTCCAACGTCCTGACTTTC. It yields the protein CACSFGRVESNVLTF.